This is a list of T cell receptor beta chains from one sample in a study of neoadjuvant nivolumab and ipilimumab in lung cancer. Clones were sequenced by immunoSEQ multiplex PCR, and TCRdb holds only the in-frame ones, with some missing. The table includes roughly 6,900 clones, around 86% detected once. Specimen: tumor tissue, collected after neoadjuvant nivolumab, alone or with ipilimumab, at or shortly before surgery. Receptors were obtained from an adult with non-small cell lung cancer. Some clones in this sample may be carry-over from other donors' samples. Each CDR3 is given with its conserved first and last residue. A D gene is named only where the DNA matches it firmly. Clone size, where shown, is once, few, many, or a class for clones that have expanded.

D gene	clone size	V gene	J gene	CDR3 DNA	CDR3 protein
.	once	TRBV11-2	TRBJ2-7	TGTGCCAGCAGCCAAAGGGAAAATGTTGACTACGAGCAGTACTTC	CASSQRENVDYEQYF
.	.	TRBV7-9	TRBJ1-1	TGTGCCAGCAGCCCCCTGGGCGCAGATCGGAACACTGAAGCTTTCTTT	CASSPLGADRNTEAFF
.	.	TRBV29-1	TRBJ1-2	TGCAGCGTTGTTTTGATGGAGGGGTACGGCTACACCTTC	CSVVLMEGYGYTF
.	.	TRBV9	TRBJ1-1	TGTGCCAGCAGCGTCCGCTCGAACACTGAAGCTTTCTTT	CASSVRSNTEAFF
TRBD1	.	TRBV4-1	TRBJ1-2	TGCGCCAGCAGCCAAGAGCCTATTCTGGACAGGGTATACTATGGCTACACCTTC	CASSQEPILDRVYYGYTF
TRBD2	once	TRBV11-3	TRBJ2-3	TGTGCCAGCAGCCAAGCGGGAGTGGATACGCAGTATTTT	CASSQAGVDTQYF
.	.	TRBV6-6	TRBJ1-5	TGTGCCAGCAGAGAGATTCCGGGAGCCCAGCATTTT	CASREIPGAQHF
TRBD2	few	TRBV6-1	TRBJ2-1	TGTGCCAGCCAGCTAGCGGGAGCCGGTGAGCAGTTCTTC	CASQLAGAGEQFF
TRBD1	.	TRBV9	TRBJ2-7	TGTGCCAGCAGCGCCCGGACAGGCTCCTACGAGCAGTACTTC	CASSARTGSYEQYF
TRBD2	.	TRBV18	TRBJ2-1	TGTGCCAGCTCACCACCGTACCCCGGGACTAGCGGGGTCCTGCACCCAAACAATGAGCAGTTCTTC	CASSPPYPGTSGVLHPNNEQFF
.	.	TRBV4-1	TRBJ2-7	TGCGCCAGCAGCCCGTCTCTCCGGACAGAGTCGAGCAGGTATCTCTACGAGCAGTACTTC	CASSPSLRTESSRYLYEQYF
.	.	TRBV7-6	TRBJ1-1	TGTGCCAGCAGCTCAGAAGCATCGAACACTGAAGCTTTCTTT	CASSSEASNTEAFF
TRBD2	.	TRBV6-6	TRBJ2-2	TGTGTAATCCGAGGCCTAGCGGGGTCCGGGGAGCTGTTTTTT	CVIRGLAGSGELFF
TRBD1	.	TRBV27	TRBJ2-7	TGTGCCAGCAGTTTCGGGACAGGGGTAGGCGAGCAGTACTTC	CASSFGTGVGEQYF
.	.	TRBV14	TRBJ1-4	TGTGCCAGCAGCCAAAGGGCCGCTGAAAAACTGTTCTTT	CASSQRAAEKLFF
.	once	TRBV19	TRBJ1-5	TGTGCCAGCGCAGACACAAGCAATCAGCCCCAGCATTTT	CASADTSNQPQHF
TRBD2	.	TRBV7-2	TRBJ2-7	TGTGCCAGCAGTTCTAGCGGCCCGATGAGCGAGCAGTACTTC	CASSSSGPMSEQYF
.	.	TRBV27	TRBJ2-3	TGTGCCAGCAGTCGGGGGCGGGATACGCAGTATTTT	CASSRGRDTQYF
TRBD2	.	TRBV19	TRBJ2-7	TGTGCCAGTAGTATTCGGACTAGCGGTTTTTTCTACGAGCAGTACTTC	CASSIRTSGFFYEQYF
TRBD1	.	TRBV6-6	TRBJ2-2	TGTGCCAGCCGAGGGGACAGGAGGTGGACCGGGGAGCTGTTTTTT	CASRGDRRWTGELFF
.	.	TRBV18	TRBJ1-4	TGTGCCAGCTCACCCCGGGAGTCCTTCGAAGGCCTCGGGGAAAAACTGTTTTTT	CASSPRESFEGLGEKLFF
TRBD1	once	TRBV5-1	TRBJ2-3	TGCGCCAGCAGTCAGGTTGGGACAGGGGGCACAGATACGCAGTATTTT	CASSQVGTGGTDTQYF
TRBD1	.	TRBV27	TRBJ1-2	TGTGCCAGCAGCGCCGGGACAGGCATACCACGGTATGGCTACACCTTC	CASSAGTGIPRYGYTF
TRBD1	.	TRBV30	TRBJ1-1	TGTGCCTGGAGCCCCCGACAGGGGCGCGGGAACACTGAAGCTTTCTTT	CAWSPRQGRGNTEAFF
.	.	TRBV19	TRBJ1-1	TGTGCCAGTAGTAAGTCAGTATCCACTGAAGCTTTCTTT	CASSKSVSTEAFF
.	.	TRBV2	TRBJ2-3	TGTGCCAGCAGTGCCGGGGGCCCGCACGAACGCACAGATACGCAGTATTTT	CASSAGGPHERTDTQYF
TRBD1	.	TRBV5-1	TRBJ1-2	TGCGCCAGCAGCAGAGGACAGGGGGCTCTAAACTATGGCTACACCTTC	CASSRGQGALNYGYTF
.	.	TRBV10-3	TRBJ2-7	TGTGCCATCAGTGAGGGGGTAGGGATGAGCTCCTACGAGCAGTACTTC	CAISEGVGMSSYEQYF
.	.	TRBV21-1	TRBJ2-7	TGTGCCAGCGCCTCCAGCCAGAGCTCCTACGAGCAGTACTTC	CASASSQSSYEQYF
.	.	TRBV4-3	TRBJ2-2	TGCGCCAGCAGCCATTCCCTAGCCGGGGAGCTGTTTTTT	CASSHSLAGELFF
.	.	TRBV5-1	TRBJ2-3	TGCGCCAGCAGCACCTGGACAGCCAACACAGATACGCAGTATTTT	CASSTWTANTDTQYF
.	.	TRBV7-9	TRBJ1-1	TGTGCCAGCAGCTTAGGACAGGTAGTCACTGAAGCTTTCTTT	CASSLGQVVTEAFF
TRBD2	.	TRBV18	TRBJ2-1	TGTGCCAGCTCACCAGGACTAGCGGGTACCTACAATGAGCAGTTCTTC	CASSPGLAGTYNEQFF
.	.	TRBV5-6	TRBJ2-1	TGTGCCAGCAGCTTGGTGGCAGGGCCGGCTGAGCAGTTCTTC	CASSLVAGPAEQFF
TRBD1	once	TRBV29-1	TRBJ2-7	TGCAGCGTCCTAACGGGACAGGGTTCCTACGAGCAGTACTTC	CSVLTGQGSYEQYF
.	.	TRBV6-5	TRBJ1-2	TGTGCCAGCAGTTCGGCCAGTATTATTAACTATGGCTACACCTTC	CASSSASIINYGYTF
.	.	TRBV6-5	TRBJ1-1	TGTGCCAGCAGCCGGGGGGTAGAAGCTTTCTTT	CASSRGVEAFF
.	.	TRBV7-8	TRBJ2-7	TGTGCCAGCAGCTTAGAAAGGGGCCGTGGGGAGCAGTACTTC	CASSLERGRGEQYF
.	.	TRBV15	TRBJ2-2	TGTGCCACCAGCAGAGACCAGGGGTCCGGGGAGCTGTTTTTT	CATSRDQGSGELFF
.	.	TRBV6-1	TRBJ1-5	TGTGCCAGCTCCCGGGGGCAGGGGATTAGTCAGCCCCAGCATTTT	CASSRGQGISQPQHF
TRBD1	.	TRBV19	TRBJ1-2	TGTGCCAGTAGCCCCTACGACAGGGCGGGGGGTTATGGCTACACCTTC	CASSPYDRAGGYGYTF
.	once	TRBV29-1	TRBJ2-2	TGCAGCGTTGTTAATGGGCAGGCTACGAACACCGGGGAGCTGTTTTTT	CSVVNGQATNTGELFF